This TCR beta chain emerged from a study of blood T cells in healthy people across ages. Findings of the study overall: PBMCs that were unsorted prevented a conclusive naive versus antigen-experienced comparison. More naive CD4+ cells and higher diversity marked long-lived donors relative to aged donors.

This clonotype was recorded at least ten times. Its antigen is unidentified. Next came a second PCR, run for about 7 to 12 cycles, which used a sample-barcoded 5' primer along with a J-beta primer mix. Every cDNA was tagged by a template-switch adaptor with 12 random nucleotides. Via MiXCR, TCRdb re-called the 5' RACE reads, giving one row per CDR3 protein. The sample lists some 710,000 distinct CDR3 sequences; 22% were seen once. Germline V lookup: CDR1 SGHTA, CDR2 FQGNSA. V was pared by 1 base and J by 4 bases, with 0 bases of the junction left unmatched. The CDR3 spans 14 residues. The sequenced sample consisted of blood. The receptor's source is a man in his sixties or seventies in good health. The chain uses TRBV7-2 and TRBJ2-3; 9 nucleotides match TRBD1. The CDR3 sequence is CASSLGTGADTQYF. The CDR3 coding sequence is TGTGCCAGCAGCTTAGGGACAGGGGCAGATACGCAGTATTTT.